Listed here are 26 T cell receptor beta chains from one sample, sequenced in a study of beta chain features in type 1 diabetes. Expressed TCRB transcripts were sequenced after all isolated RNA was converted to cDNA. Only in-frame clones appear in the TCRdb table, and some are missing; sequencing was by immunoSEQ multiplex PCR. The top ten hold approximately 0.099% of the sample, which has 680,000 or so clones, 15% to 18% seen once. Source material: naive CD4+ T cells from blood. These receptors came from a man between 18 and 29 years old in good health.

This clone was counted only a few times. V gene TRBV6-5 combines with J gene TRBJ1-5; D not resolved. CDR3 size: 14 residues. Between the trimmed V and J ends, which lost 2 bases and 4 bases, there was a span of 9 bases. Per germline, CDR1 MNHEY and CDR2 SVGAGI. The CDR3 coding sequence is TGTGCCAGCAGTTACAATCGGGAGAATCAGCCCCAGCATTTT. Its translation: CASSYNRENQPQHF.

The CDR3 nucleotides are TGCGCCAGCAGCTTGGAGTCCGCCCCGGGCCAGCCCCAGCATTTT. It translates to CASSLESAPGQPQHF. The V call is TRBV5-1, the J call TRBJ1-5; unclear D gene. V was pared by 0 bases and J by 7 bases, with 14 bases between. The CDR3 extends over 15 amino acids. Germline CDR1 reads SGHRS; CDR2 reads YFSETQ.

The V call is TRBV6-5, the J call TRBJ2-3, with no clear D. Germline CDR1 is MNHEY and CDR2 is SVGAGI. Trimming removed 2 bases from V and 2 bases from J, with 8 bases in between. The CDR3 loop spans 14 amino acids. In DNA, the CDR3 is TGTGCCAGCAGTTACACAGAGTACACAGATACGCAGTATTTT. This translates into CASSYTEYTDTQYF.

This clone has a count of ten or more. J is TRBJ2-3 and V is TRBV7-2; D gene unclear. V gave up 4 bases and J gave up 8 bases, with 7 bases separating them. The CDR3 totals 11 residues. Germline lookup yields CDR1 SGHTA and CDR2 FQGNSA. The CDR3 DNA sequence: TGTGCCAGCAGCTCCAGTGGTACGCAGTATTTT. It codes for CASSSSGTQYF.

There are a few counts of this clone. This chain joins TRBV7-2 and TRBJ2-1; 8 bases are shared with TRBD1. Germline V CDR1 and CDR2: SGHTA, FQGNSA. The CDR3 runs 14 residues. The ends lost 2 bases at V and 5 bases at J; junction bases unmatched: 2. CDR3 region: CASSLQGADNEQFF. The CDR3 coding sequence is TGTGCCAGCAGCTTACAGGGGGCTGACAATGAGCAGTTCTTC.

The DNA of the CDR3 is TGTGCCAGCAGCGTAGGGCTAGCGATCAAAGGAGGCTGGACCGGGGAGCTGTTTTTT. Protein product: CASSVGLAIKGGWTGELFF. The rearrangement joins TRBV9 to TRBJ2-2; tentatively, D is TRBD2 (6 bases). CDR3 size: 19 residues. Trimming removed 0 bases at V and 5 bases at J, with 23 bases between. The germline gives CDR1 SGDLS, CDR2 YYNGEE.

In its sample, this clone was seen a few times. The V and J genes are TRBV7-6 and TRBJ2-7; D may be TRBD1 (6 bases). CDR3 size: 15 residues. The V end was cut by 4 bases, the J end by 3 bases, with 16 bases between. The germline gives CDR1 SGHVS, CDR2 FNYEAQ. The CDR3 DNA reads as TGTGCCAGCAGCTCCCAACAGGGACCTTTCTACGAGCAGTACTTC. It is translated as CASSSQQGPFYEQYF. Full variable domain (remainder filled in from reference TRBV7-6 and TRBJ2-7): GAGVSQSPRYKVTKRGQDVALRCDPISGHVSLYWYRQALGQGPEFLTYFNYEAQQDKSGLPNDRFSAERPEGSISTLTIQRTEQRDSAMYRCASSSQQGPFYEQYFGPGTRLTVT.

V and J are TRBV25-1 and TRBJ1-4, with D hard to call. Germline-derived CDR1 and CDR2 are MGHDK and SYGVNS. The germline V and J ends were trimmed by 4 bases and 1 base, with 10 bases remaining between them. The CDR3 is made up of 15 amino acids. The CDR3 is CASSAPGVTNEKLFF. The CDR3 DNA follows: TGTGCCAGCAGTGCACCAGGCGTAACTAATGAAAAACTGTTTTTT.

The CDR3 protein is CASSQGNRGQQPQHF. The CDR3 coding sequence is TGCGCCAGCAGCCAAGGTAACAGGGGCCAGCAGCCCCAGCATTTT. The chain has TRBV4-3 and TRBJ1-5; 7 bases line up with TRBD1. CDR3 length: 15 residues. CDR1 and CDR2 (germline): LGHNA, YSLEER. J lost 7 bases, V lost 1 base, and 7 bases had no gene match.

The chain joins TRBV19 to TRBJ1-1; tentative D call: TRBD1 (5 bases). The germline V gene encodes CDR1 LNHDA and CDR2 SQIVND (reference sequence). Trimming took off 0 bases at V and 3 bases at J, with 11 bases between the two ends. The CDR3 runs 15 residues. The CDR3 loop is CASSIDPGVDTEAFF. CDR3 bases: TGTGCCAGTAGTATAGATCCGGGGGTTGACACTGAAGCTTTCTTT.

J is TRBJ2-1 and V is TRBV7-3; tentative D call: TRBD1 (6 bases). The CDR3 length is 14 residues. V lost 5 bases and J lost 7, with 15 bases in between. Germline CDR1 and CDR2: SGHTA and FQGTGA. The CDR3 DNA follows: TGTGCCAGCAGCACAGGGTTTCCCTCGAATGAGCAGTTCTTC. Protein: CASSTGFPSNEQFF. The variable domain in full, completed from reference TRBV7-3 and TRBJ2-1, reads GAGVSQTPSNKVTEKGKYVELRCDPISGHTALYWYRQSLGQGPEFLIYFQGTGAADDSGLPNDRFFAVRPEGSVSTLKIQRTERGDSAVYLCASSTGFPSNEQFFGPGTRLTVL.

The J gene is TRBJ1-1, the V gene TRBV18; D possibly corresponds to TRBD1 (5 bases). This CDR3 region has 13 residues. Trimming shortened V by 6 bases and J by 4 bases, and 12 bases separated the two germline ends. CDR1 and CDR2 from the germline V gene are KGHSH and LQKENI. The CDR3 protein is CASSGGTGTEAFF. CDR3 sequence (DNA): TGTGCCAGCTCTGGCGGGACCGGCACTGAAGCTTTCTTT.

This clone was observed a few times. The gene calls are TRBV29-1 and TRBJ2-1, with TRBD1 identical over 9 bases. Per the germline V gene, CDR1 is SQVTM and CDR2 is ANQGSEA. V shed 0 bases and J 3 bases; nucleotides not matched to a gene: 6. This CDR3 contains 16 residues. As DNA, the CDR3 is TGCAGCGTTGAAGATCGACAGGGGGGTTTCTACAATGAGCAGTTCTTC. Its translation: CSVEDRQGGFYNEQFF.

This clone was seen more than once but under ten times. This rearrangement joins TRBV30 to TRBJ2-3; no clear D gene. This CDR3 is built from 13 residues. Germline V gives CDR1 GTSNPN, CDR2 SVGIG (reference sequence). The CDR3 here is CASQGYRTDTQYF. CDR3 DNA: TGTGCAAGCCAAGGGTATAGGACAGATACGCAGTATTTT.

This chain joins TRBV19 and TRBJ2-5, with D unclear. CDR1 is LNHDA and CDR2 is SQIVND in the germline V gene (reference sequence). CDR3 length: 15 residues. V was clipped by 1 base and J by 5 bases, with 14 bases between them. CDR3 in DNA: TGTGCCAGTAGTATAGCTGGACCACCCTCCGAGACCCAGTACTTC. Protein sequence: CASSIAGPPSETQYF.

This clone was seen more than once but under ten times. The chain combines TRBV27 with TRBJ2-3; perhaps D is TRBD1 or TRBD2 (5 bases each). The CDR3 has 12 amino acids. Trimming took 8 bases from V and 9 from J, leaving 15 bases between them. Per the germline V gene, CDR1 is MNHEY and CDR2 is SMNVEV (reference sequence). The CDR3 sequence: CASSPTGTTQYF. CDR3 DNA: TGTGCCAGCTCCCCGACCGGGACGACGCAGTATTTT.

The gene calls are TRBV29-1 and TRBJ1-2, with D hard to call. The ends were cut back, 1 base at V and 7 bases at J, with 10 bases in the middle. This CDR3 is built from 12 residues. Looked up from germline, CDR1 is SQVTM and CDR2 is ANQGSEA. CDR3 region: CSVEVASSGYTF. The CDR3 nucleotides are TGCAGCGTTGAAGTAGCCAGTTCTGGCTACACCTTC.

The J gene is TRBJ2-7, the V gene TRBV7-2, with unresolved D. Germline V gene sequence: CDR1 SGHTA, CDR2 FQGNSA. CDR3 length: 16 amino acids. Trimming removed 5 bases at V and 0 bases at J, with 17 bases between. CDR3 DNA sequence: TGTGCCAGCAGCCTATACCTGACCGAGAGCTCCTACGAGCAGTACTTC. Protein: CASSLYLTESSYEQYF.

Only a few counts were recorded for this clone. The rearrangement links TRBV7-2 to TRBJ1-6; D might be TRBD1 (5 bases). Germline CDR1 reads SGHTA; CDR2 reads FQGNSA. Trimming took 5 bases from V and 12 from J, leaving 14 bases between them. CDR3 length: 13 residues. CDR3 residues: CASSTRQRGPLHF. DNA of the CDR3: TGTGCCAGCAGCACCAGACAGCGGGGACCCCTCCACTTT.

Only a few counts were recorded for this clone. The genes are TRBV11-2 and TRBJ2-1; D is unresolved. V shed 4 bases and J shed 2 bases, with 9 bases lying between them. Germline V CDR1 and CDR2: SGHAT, FQNNGV. The CDR3 runs 14 residues. CDR3 in amino acids: CASSSATAYNEQFF. As DNA, the CDR3 is TGTGCCAGCAGCTCCGCAACAGCCTACAATGAGCAGTTCTTC. The full variable domain, rest sourced from reference TRBV11-2 and TRBJ2-1, is EAGVAQSPRYKIIEKRQSVAFWCNPISGHATLYWYQQILGQGPKLLIQFQNNGVVDDSQLPKDRFSAERLKGVDSTLKIQPAKLEDSAVYLCASSSATAYNEQFFGPGTRLTVL.

This clone came up a few times. The rearrangement uses TRBV27 and TRBJ1-1; TRBD1 matches at 8 bases. Per the germline V gene, CDR1 is MNHEY and CDR2 is SMNVEV (reference sequence). The CDR3 extends over 17 amino acids. V gave up 0 bases and J gave up 4 bases; unmatched junction bases: 10. In DNA, the CDR3 is TGTGCCAGCAGTTTATCCCGGACAGGGTTTTCAGGCACTGAAGCTTTCTTT. It codes for CASSLSRTGFSGTEAFF.

This clone was counted between two and nine times. The chain employs TRBV27 and TRBJ1-1, with D perhaps matching TRBD1 (5 bases). Germline V gene data show CDR1 as MNHEY and CDR2 as SMNVEV (reference sequence). This CDR3 has 14 amino acids. Trimming shortened V by 5 bases and J by 0 bases, and 10 bases separated the two germline ends. DNA of the CDR3: TGTGCCAGCAGTACGGGACGCATGAACACTGAAGCTTTCTTT. Protein product: CASSTGRMNTEAFF.

With regard to this clone: Other DNA sequences in the sample encode the same CDR3. The V and J genes are TRBV28 and TRBJ2-6; no clear D. Trimming left V 4 bases short and J 0 bases short, with 4 bases between. CDR1 MDHEN and CDR2 SYDVKM come from the germline V gene. The CDR3 loop spans 14 amino acids. CDR3: CASSSLSGANVLTF. The CDR3 nucleotides are TGTGCCAGCAGTTCCCTCTCTGGGGCCAACGTCCTGACTTTC. Drawing the rest from reference TRBV28 and TRBJ2-6, the complete variable domain is DVKVTQSSRYLVKRTGEKVFLECVQDMDHENMFWYRQDPGLGLRLIYFSYDVKMKEKGDIPEGYSVSREKKERFSLILESASTNQTSMYLCASSSLSGANVLTFGAGSRLTVL.

The chain recombines TRBV15 with TRBJ2-3, with 7 positions matching TRBD2. J gave up 8 bases and V 0 bases, and 11 bases lay outside the gene matches. The length of the CDR3 is 16 residues. Looked up from germline, CDR1 is LNHNV and CDR2 is YYDKDF (reference sequence). Written as DNA, the CDR3 is TGTGCCACCAGCAGAGAGGTCCTAGCGGCCGCCGGTACGCAGTATTTT. This gives the protein CATSREVLAAAGTQYF.

This clone has a handful of counts. The rearrangement uses TRBV5-1 and TRBJ1-2; no reliable D call. The CDR3 has 17 residues. V was trimmed by 6 bases and J by 8 bases, leaving 29 bases between them. The germline CDR1 and CDR2 sequences are SGHRS and YFSETQ. CDR3 nucleotides: TGCGCCAGCAAGGCCGAACAAAGCAAGCGCCACGATAGCGGCTACACCTTC. As protein: CASKAEQSKRHDSGYTF.

The gene calls are TRBV11-1 and TRBJ2-1, with D hard to call. V was cut by 5 bases and J by 5 bases, with 10 bases left in between. The CDR3 runs 13 residues. Germline V gives CDR1 SGHAT, CDR2 FQDESV (reference sequence). The CDR3 sequence is CASSRLTNNEQFF. CDR3 DNA sequence: TGTGCCAGCAGCAGATTAACTAACAATGAGCAGTTCTTC.